The T cell receptor beta chain under discussion was sequenced for a study of shared clonotypes between healthy human individuals. CD45RO-negative cells were positively selected for CCR7, leaving out terminally differentiated effector memory CD45RA+ cells. This table comes from immunoSEQ multiplex PCR, and its TCRdb copy is limited to in-frame clones, with some not included. Among approximately 590,000 clones listed, nearly 97% were seen once. This TCR derives from a woman aged 25 to 39 in good health. The specimen sequenced was naive CD8+ T cells sorted from blood.

As DNA, the CDR3 is TGTGCCAGGACTAGCGGGAGCTCCTACAATGAGCAGTTCTTC. Translated, it gives CARTSGSSYNEQFF. The chain carries TRBV10-3 and TRBJ2-1; 13 bases match TRBD2. The CDR3 contains 14 residues. Per the germline V gene, CDR1 is ENHRY and CDR2 is SYGVKD. V dropped 10 bases and J dropped 0; count of bases not matched to a gene: 0.